These 26 T cell receptor beta chains originate from one sample sequenced in a study of identical twins. Each CDR3 protein is one row after TCRdb ran MiXCR on the 5' RACE reads. The repertoire has roughly 230,000 distinct CDR3 sequences, around 8.3% of them found once; the top ten carry roughly 3%. These same data were also listed under a study on yellow fever vaccine responses in identical twins.

The sequenced material came from CD8+ T cells sorted from blood. The receptors originated from a woman aged 18-35 years in good health.

A remark on this clonotype: At one end the junction does not follow the germline gene, possibly because of a read error. The V gene is TRBV27, the J gene TRBJ2-1, with D uncertain. Germline loops: CDR1 MNHEY, CDR2 SMNVEV (reference sequence). The CDR3 totals 12 residues. The DNA for the CDR3 is TGTGCCAGCAGTTCTTGGTGGAATGAGCACTTCTTC. Translated, it gives CASSSWWNEHFF.

This clonotype has only a few counts. The chain carries TRBV7-9 and TRBJ2-7, with 7 nucleotides matching TRBD2. With V trimmed by 8 bases and J by 0 bases, 4 bases remained unmatched. The CDR3 is made up of 13 amino acids. Germline CDR1 SEHNR, CDR2 FQNEAQ (reference sequence). For the CDR3, the DNA is TGTGCCAGCTTGGGAGGGCCCTCCTACGAGCAGTACTTC. This encodes CASLGGPSYEQYF.

This clonotype was seen many times. The V and J genes are TRBV27 and TRBJ2-7; the D is unclear. The CDR3 totals 13 residues. Trimming pared 5 bases from V and 3 bases from J, leaving 11 bases between. The V gene's germline CDR1 is MNHEY and CDR2 SMNVEV (reference sequence). CDR3 in DNA: TGTGCCAGCAGTCCGGACGGAGACTACGAGCAGTACTTC. As protein: CASSPDGDYEQYF.

In this sample, this clonotype turned up a few times. The J gene is TRBJ2-1, the V gene TRBV19; D remains unclear. Germline CDR1 reads LNHDA; CDR2 reads SQIVND (reference sequence). The germline V and J ends were trimmed by 3 bases and 2 bases, with 2 bases remaining between them. The CDR3 totals 12 residues. In DNA, the CDR3 is TGTGCCAGTAGTATTCCCTACAATGAGCAGTTCTTC. Amino acid sequence: CASSIPYNEQFF.

The gene calls are TRBV27 and TRBJ2-5, with D perhaps assigned TRBD1 or TRBD2 (5 bases each). This CDR3 is built from 18 residues. The germline V and J ends were trimmed by 0 bases and 2 bases, with 19 bases remaining between them. Germline V gives CDR1 MNHEY, CDR2 SMNVEV (reference sequence). CDR3 sequence reads: CASSLSGQGVALQETQYF. The CDR3 coding sequence is TGTGCCAGCAGTTTATCGGGCCAGGGAGTAGCGTTACAAGAGACCCAGTACTTC.

This clonotype was seen more than once but under ten times. V usage is TRBV12-3 or TRBV12-4 and J usage is TRBJ1-2; D possibly corresponds to TRBD1 (5 bases). Deletions cut 3 bases from V and 10 bases from J, with 18 bases between. The CDR3 totals 14 residues. The CDR3 loop reads CASSFGAGLAPYTF. The DNA of the CDR3 is TGTGCCAGCAGTTTTGGCGCAGGGCTGGCCCCCTACACCTTC.

V usage is TRBV19 and J usage is TRBJ2-2; D ambiguous. The V gene lost 4 bases and the J gene lost 1 base, with 10 bases spanning the gap. CDR1 and CDR2 (germline): LNHDA, SQIVND (reference sequence). The CDR3 spans 15 residues. The CDR3 is CASSTPDGNTGELFF. The CDR3 DNA reads TGTGCCAGTAGTACACCGGACGGGAACACCGGGGAGCTGTTTTTT.

This chain connects TRBV6-5 to TRBJ2-3; D is perhaps TRBD2 (5 bases). The CDR3 is 12 amino acids. V was pared by 8 bases and J by 4 bases, with 10 bases between. Germline CDR1 and CDR2: MNHEY and SVGAGI. The CDR3 DNA follows: TGTGCCAGCGACGGGGAAGCAGATACGCAGTATTTT. It encodes CASDGEADTQYF.

The table lists this clonotype with a few counts. The chain recombines TRBV7-9 with TRBJ2-6; D might be TRBD1 (5 bases). Germline V gene sequence: CDR1 SEHNR, CDR2 FQNEAQ (reference sequence). V dropped 5 bases and J dropped 0 bases, with 14 bases sitting between them. This CDR3 comprises 17 residues. CDR3 loop: CASSPITGDSGANVLTF. CDR3 DNA sequence: TGTGCCAGCAGCCCCATAACAGGAGACTCTGGGGCCAACGTCCTGACTTTC.

The chain joins TRBV20-1 to TRBJ2-2; TRBD1 matches 12 bases. There are 17 residues in the CDR3. The junction had 7 bases not matched to a gene; V was cut back by 3 bases and J by 2 bases. Germline V CDR1 and CDR2: DFQATT, SNEGSKA (reference sequence). The CDR3 nucleotides read TGCAGTGCTAGGGACCGGGACAGGGGGCTTAACACCGGGGAGCTGTTTTTT. It is translated as CSARDRDRGLNTGELFF.

This clonotype was detected a few times. The V gene is TRBV7-9, the J gene TRBJ2-7; 7 bases are shared with TRBD1. Germline lookup yields CDR1 SEHNR and CDR2 FQNEAQ (reference sequence). Unmatched junction bases numbered 6, after V lost 4 bases and J lost 3 bases. CDR3 length equals 14 residues. In DNA, the CDR3 is TGTGCCAGCAGCTCTTCGAGGGGGCTCTACGAGCAGTACTTC. Protein: CASSSSRGLYEQYF.

The chain employs TRBV7-2 and TRBJ2-7, with D possibly being TRBD1 (5 bases). Trimming removed 5 bases at V and 4 bases at J, with 18 bases between. The CDR3 extends over 15 amino acids. Germline V gene data show CDR1 as SGHTA and CDR2 as FQGNSA. The CDR3 nucleotides read TGTGCCAGCAGCCCGGCCCCAGGGCAATCATACGAGCAGTACTTC. Translation gives CASSPAPGQSYEQYF.

This clonotype came up a few times. The V gene is TRBV7-2, the J gene TRBJ1-1; TRBD1 is a possible D gene (5 bases). Trimming removed 3 bases at V and 7 bases at J, with 9 bases between. CDR1 SGHTA and CDR2 FQGNSA come from the germline V gene. The CDR3 has 12 residues. The CDR3 loop reads CASSFGQGEAFF. DNA for the CDR3: TGTGCCAGCAGCTTTGGGCAGGGTGAAGCTTTCTTT.

The rearrangement joins TRBV28 to TRBJ1-4; 10 nucleotides align to TRBD1. The CDR3 spans 17 residues. Trimming at V came to 4 bases and at J to 4 bases, leaving 9 bases not matched to a gene. Germline assignment: CDR1 MDHEN and CDR2 SYDVKM. The CDR3 DNA reads TGTGCCAGCAGTTCCCCGGGACAGGGGTATTATAATGAAAAACTGTTTTTT. Translated: CASSSPGQGYYNEKLFF.

This clonotype was seen repeatedly, ten times or more. The chain employs TRBV15 and TRBJ2-3, with 8 bases fitting TRBD2. There are 15 residues in the CDR3. Germline CDR1 reads LNHNV; CDR2 reads YYDKDF (reference sequence). V was clipped by 0 bases and J by 2 bases; unmatched bases: 1. CDR3 coding DNA: TGTGCCACCAGCAGAGAAGCGGGGGTCACAGATACGCAGTATTTT. Protein: CATSREAGVTDTQYF.

This clonotype was seen more than once but under ten times. This chain links TRBV7-8 with TRBJ2-3; 8 bases are shared with TRBD2. V was pared by 1 base and J by 2 bases, with 2 bases of the junction left unmatched. This CDR3 region has 15 residues. CDR1 SGHVS and CDR2 FQNEAQ come from the germline V gene. The CDR3 DNA reads TGTGCCAGCAGCTTAGTAGCGGGGTACACAGATACGCAGTATTTT. Translation: CASSLVAGYTDTQYF.

This clonotype was counted a few times. The chain couples TRBV20-1 to TRBJ2-4, with 8 bases matching TRBD1. From germline, CDR1 is DFQATT and CDR2 SNEGSKA (reference sequence). The CDR3 runs to 15 residues. V lost 0 bases, J lost 1 base, and 2 bases stayed unmatched. This chain's CDR3 is CSARDQGAAKNIQYF. CDR3 nucleotides: TGCAGTGCTAGAGATCAGGGGGCGGCCAAAAACATTCAGTACTTC.

This clonotype was detected only a few times. The chain is built from TRBV10-3 and TRBJ2-7; D gene ambiguous. Trimming shortened V by 3 bases and J by 0 bases, and 6 bases separated the two germline ends. The CDR3 extends over 13 amino acids. CDR1 is ENHRY and CDR2 is SYGVKD in the germline V gene. DNA of the CDR3: TGTGCCATCAGTGACGACTCCTCCTACGAGCAGTACTTC. This codes for CAISDDSSYEQYF.

Many counts were recorded for this clonotype. V and J are TRBV7-9 and TRBJ2-7; D may be TRBD1 or TRBD2 (6 bases each). The CDR3 covers 12 residues. CDR1 and CDR2 from the germline V gene are SEHNR and FQNEAQ (reference sequence). V shed 7 bases and J shed 4 bases, with 11 bases lying between them. Written as DNA, the CDR3 is TGTGCCAGCATGGGGGCGGGGTACGAGCAGTACTTC. Its protein product is CASMGAGYEQYF. Full variable domain (outside the CDR3, taken from reference TRBV7-9 and TRBJ2-7): DTGVSQNPRHKITKRGQNVTFRCDPISEHNRLYWYRQTLGQGPEFLTYFQNEAQLEKSRLLSDRFSAERPKGSFSTLEIQRTEQGDSAMYLCASMGAGYEQYFGPGTRLTVT.

The chain uses TRBV20-1 and TRBJ2-1, with 7 bases fitting TRBD2. The V and J ends lost 3 bases and 6 bases, in that order; junction bases with no gene match: 8. This CDR3 comprises 14 residues. CDR1 DFQATT and CDR2 SNEGSKA come from the germline V gene (reference sequence). The CDR3 region is CSASLGGSGNEQFF. The CDR3 DNA reads as TGCAGTGCTAGTTTGGGAGGGTCGGGCAATGAGCAGTTCTTC.

This clonotype was detected only a few times. This chain uses TRBV10-2 with TRBJ2-2; 7 bases align to TRBD1. Unmatched junction bases numbered 6, after V lost 9 bases and J lost 5 bases. Germline V gives CDR1 WSHSY, CDR2 SAAADI. The CDR3 consists of 13 residues. The CDR3 DNA reads as TGCGCCAGATGGGACAGATTTACCGGGGAGCTGTTTTTT. This codes for CARWDRFTGELFF.

Regarding this clonotype: A much larger clonotype is one base distant, so this may be a read error. The chain uses TRBV3-1 and TRBJ2-5, with TRBD2 identical over 8 bases. The CDR3 spans 14 residues. The germline V gene encodes CDR1 LGHDT and CDR2 YNNKEL (reference sequence). Trimming at V came to 4 bases and at J to 2 bases, leaving 3 bases not matched to a gene. CDR3 sequence (DNA): TGTGCCAGCAGCCCCGGGACTAGTCAAGAGACCCAGTACTTC. Amino acid sequence: CASSPGTSQETQYF.

This clonotype was recorded many times. The rearrangement joins TRBV5-8 to TRBJ2-7; maybe TRBD2 (6 bases). Trimming pared 2 bases from V and 4 bases from J, leaving 19 bases between. Germline lookup yields CDR1 SGHTS and CDR2 YDEGEE. The length of the CDR3 is 16 residues. The chain's CDR3 is CASSFLYGTGDYEQYF. The CDR3 DNA is TGTGCCAGCAGCTTCTTGTATGGGACGGGGGATTACGAGCAGTACTTC.

This clonotype has a handful of counts. V gene TRBV27 combines with J gene TRBJ1-2, with TRBD1 identical over 7 bases. Germline V gene sequence: CDR1 MNHEY, CDR2 SMNVEV (reference sequence). Trimming removed 5 bases from V and 3 bases from J; junction bases left unmatched: 6. The CDR3 has 14 amino acids. The CDR3 coding sequence is TGTGCCAGCAGTGCCAGGGGGAGGTACTATGGCTACACCTTC. Its protein is CASSARGRYYGYTF.

This clonotype was seen repeatedly, ten times or more. One end of the junction fails to match germline, which may point to a read error. The chain couples TRBV3-1 to TRBJ2-5; D remains unclear. The CDR3 runs to 10 residues. Germline lookup yields CDR1 LGHDT and CDR2 YNNKEL (reference sequence). CDR3 DNA: TGTGCCAGCAGCCAAGAAGTTTGGCACTTC. It encodes CASSQEVWHF.

The V gene is TRBV7-2, the J gene TRBJ2-3; D uncertain. The V and J ends lost 1 base and 5 bases respectively, with 10 bases between them. CDR1 is SGHTA and CDR2 is FQGNSA in the germline V gene. The length of the CDR3 is 14 residues. The CDR3 coding sequence is TGTGCCAGCAGCTTAGGAGTGTGGATAGATACGCAGTATTTT. Amino acids: CASSLGVWIDTQYF.